Below are 11 T cell receptor beta chains sequenced from a single sample in a study of control samples from healthy donors and cancer patients. Data came from immunoSEQ multiplex PCR; TCRdb stores just in-frame clones and leaves some out. The sample comprises 100,000 to 150,000 clones, less than 90% of which are singletons, and under 2% rests with the top ten. Source material: blood. These receptors were obtained from a man younger than 30 in good health.

The rearrangement joins TRBV27 to TRBJ1-1; the D is unclear. Germline values: CDR1 MNHEY, CDR2 SMNVEV (reference sequence). Between the trimmed V and J ends, which lost 2 bases and 0 bases, there was a span of 13 bases. The CDR3 sequence is 16 residues long. The CDR3 nucleotides read TGTGCCAGCAGTTTACAGGCGATACCCATGAACACTGAAGCTTTCTTT. Translation: CASSLQAIPMNTEAFF.

This sequence joins TRBV6-5 and TRBJ1-1; D is perhaps TRBD1 (6 bases). The V and J ends lost 0 bases and 1 base respectively, with 9 bases between them. The CDR3 runs 15 residues. The V gene's germline CDR1 is MNHEY and CDR2 SVGAGI. CDR3 DNA: TGTGCCAGCAGTTACTCCCTGACAGGGAACACTGAAGCTTTCTTT. Protein: CASSYSLTGNTEAFF.

The chain recombines TRBV4-1 with TRBJ1-2; D is ambiguous. CDR3 length: 16 amino acids. CDR1 is MGHRA, CDR2 YSYEKL, per germline. V was clipped by 0 bases and J by 0 bases, with 11 bases between them. CDR3 loop: CASSQDSALANYGYTF. The CDR3 DNA is TGCGCCAGCAGCCAAGATTCGGCGTTAGCTAACTATGGCTACACCTTC.

The rearrangement uses TRBV7-2 and TRBJ2-1, with TRBD2 identical over 10 bases. The ends lost 5 bases at V and 0 bases at J; junction bases unmatched: 4. The V gene's germline CDR1 is SGHTA and CDR2 FQGNSA. The CDR3 sequence is 16 residues long. The CDR3, as DNA: TGTGCCAGCAGCCCTTCTAGCGGGAGCTCCTACAATGAGCAGTTCTTC. Its translation is CASSPSSGSSYNEQFF.

V usage is TRBV5-8 and J usage is TRBJ2-1; possibly TRBD2 for D (6 bases). Germline-derived CDR1 and CDR2 are SGHTS and YDEGEE. The CDR3 contains 15 residues. V lost 1 base and J lost 3, with 11 bases in between. DNA for the CDR3: TGTGCCAGCAGCTTGATGGGGGGAAGCTACAATGAGCAGTTCTTC. As protein: CASSLMGGSYNEQFF.

The rearrangement uses TRBV6-6 and TRBJ1-3; D possibly corresponds to TRBD1 (6 bases). Germline lookup yields CDR1 MNHNY and CDR2 SVGAGI (reference sequence). This CDR3 has 14 amino acids. The V gene lost 6 bases and the J gene lost 4 bases, with 13 bases spanning the gap. CDR3 DNA sequence: TGTGCCAGCAGGGACCAGGGGTACGGAAACACCATATATTTT. Its translation is CASRDQGYGNTIYF.

The chain links TRBV4-3 to TRBJ1-6, with unresolved D. V lost 1 base and J 10 bases, leaving 11 bases between the germline ends. The CDR3 runs 14 residues. Germline V gives CDR1 LGHNA, CDR2 YSLEER. CDR3 protein: CASSQGQVLSPLHF. The CDR3 nucleotides read TGCGCCAGCAGCCAAGGGCAGGTTTTATCACCCCTCCACTTT.

The chain links TRBV5-5 to TRBJ1-2; tentatively, D is TRBD1 (6 bases). CDR3 length equals 14 residues. Germline V lookup: CDR1 SGHKS, CDR2 YYEKEE (reference sequence). V was cut by 0 bases and J by 6 bases, with 12 bases left in between. The DNA for the CDR3 is TGTGCCAGCAGCTTGGCCGCAGGGGATGATGGCTACACCTTC. Translated: CASSLAAGDDGYTF.

The V call is TRBV28, the J call TRBJ2-4; 9 positions match TRBD1. CDR1 and CDR2 (germline): MDHEN, SYDVKM. The V segment lost 7 bases and the J segment 4 bases; nucleotides outside the gene matches: 5. The CDR3 runs to 14 residues. CDR3 nucleotide sequence: TGTGCCAGCATCCCTGACAGGGGGAAAAACATTCAGTACTTC. Translation: CASIPDRGKNIQYF.

This clone was recorded once. This chain connects TRBV18 to TRBJ1-2; perhaps TRBD1 as D (5 bases). The ends were cut back, 3 bases at V and 4 bases at J, with 12 bases in the middle. The CDR3 contains 14 residues. Germline assignment: CDR1 KGHSH and CDR2 LQKENI. The CDR3 bases are TGTGCCAGCTCACCCGACAGTATTAGCTATGGCTACACCTTC. Its protein is CASSPDSISYGYTF.

The chain carries TRBV10-1 and TRBJ2-2, with D unclear. Trimming took off 5 bases at V and 7 bases at J, with 11 bases between the two ends. Germline V gene sequence: CDR1 WNHNN, CDR2 SYGVQD (reference sequence). The CDR3 is 13 residues long. The CDR3 protein is CASSKVRVGELFF. As DNA, the CDR3 is TGCGCCAGCAGTAAAGTCCGGGTCGGGGAGCTGTTTTTT.